This T cell receptor beta chain was identified in a study of blood T cell repertoires in COVID-19. Study context: COVID-19 samples collected from the United States, Italy and Spain covered acute and convalescent phases. Sample material is recorded as cDNA or gDNA derived from T cells, B-cell-depleted T cells, or PBMCs.

V lost 1 base, J lost 6 bases, and 13 bases lay in between. This CDR3 contains 14 residues. Germline V lookup: CDR1 SGHAT, CDR2 FQNNGV. In the authors' methods: Cell counts per sample came from amplifying reference gene primers. Sequencing was performed with immunoSEQ multiplex PCR; in TCRdb, only in-frame clones are kept and a portion is missing. From that table come the V and J calls and clone size; the DNA was used to work out D and trimming. The sample consists of 200,000 to 300,000 clones, about 88% of them appearing once. Sequences were obtained from peripheral blood. The V call is TRBV11-2, the J call TRBJ2-7; a possible D gene is TRBD1 (6 bases). The clonotype comes from a man aged 55 to 69 who had recovered from COVID-19. CDR3 bases: TGTGCCAGCAGCTTAGCCGGGACAATCGGCGAGCAGTACTTC. Translation: CASSLAGTIGEQYF.